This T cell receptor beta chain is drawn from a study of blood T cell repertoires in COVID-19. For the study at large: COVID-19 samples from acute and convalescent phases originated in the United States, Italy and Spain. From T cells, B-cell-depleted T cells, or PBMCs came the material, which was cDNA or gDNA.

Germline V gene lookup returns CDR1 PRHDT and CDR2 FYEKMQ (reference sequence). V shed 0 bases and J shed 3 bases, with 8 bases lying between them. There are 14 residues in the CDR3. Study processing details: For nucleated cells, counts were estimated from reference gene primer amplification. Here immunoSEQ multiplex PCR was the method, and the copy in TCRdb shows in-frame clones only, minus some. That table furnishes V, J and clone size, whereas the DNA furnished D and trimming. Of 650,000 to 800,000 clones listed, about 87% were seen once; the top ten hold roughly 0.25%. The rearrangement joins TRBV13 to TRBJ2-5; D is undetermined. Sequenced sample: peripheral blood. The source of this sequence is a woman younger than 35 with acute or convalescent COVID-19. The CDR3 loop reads CASSLGAPKETQYF. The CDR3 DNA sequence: TGTGCCAGCAGCTTAGGGGCACCAAAAGAGACCCAGTACTTC. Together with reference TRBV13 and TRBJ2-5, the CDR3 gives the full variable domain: AAGVIQSPRHLIKEKRETATLKCYPIPRHDTVYWYQQGPGQDPQFLISFYEKMQSDKGSIPDRFSAQQFSDYHSELNMSSLELGDSALYFCASSLGAPKETQYFGPGTRLLVL.